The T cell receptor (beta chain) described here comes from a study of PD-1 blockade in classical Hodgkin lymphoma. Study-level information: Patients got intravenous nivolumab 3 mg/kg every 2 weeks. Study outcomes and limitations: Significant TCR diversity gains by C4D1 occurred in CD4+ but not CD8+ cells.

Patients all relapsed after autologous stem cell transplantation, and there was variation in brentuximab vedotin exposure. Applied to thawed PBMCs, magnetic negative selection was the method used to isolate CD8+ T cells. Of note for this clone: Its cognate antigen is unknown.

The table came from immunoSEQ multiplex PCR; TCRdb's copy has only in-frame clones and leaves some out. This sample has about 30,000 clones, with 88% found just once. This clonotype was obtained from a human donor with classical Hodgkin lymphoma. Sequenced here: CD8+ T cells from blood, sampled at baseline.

The CDR3: CASSIGSGLSTDTQYF. DNA for the CDR3: TGCGCCAGCAGCATAGGATCTGGGTTAAGCACAGATACGCAGTATTTT. V is TRBV5-1 and J is TRBJ2-3; D unresolved. CDR1 is SGHRS and CDR2 is YFSETQ in the germline V gene. CDR3 length equals 16 residues. V gave up 4 bases and J gave up 0 bases, with 15 bases separating them.